A single sample is the source of the 15 T cell receptor beta chains below, sequenced in a study of cytomegalovirus exposure and HLA in healthy donors. Researchers ran the PCR with 60 Vbeta and 13 Jbeta primers. The assay was immunoSEQ multiplex PCR, and TCRdb's table has in-frame clones only and misses some. Among 100,000 to 150,000 clones listed, about 71% were seen once. The sequenced sample was PBMCs. These TCRs come from a woman aged 45-65 years in good health and CMV-seronegative.

The chain recombines TRBV4-1 with TRBJ2-2; 14 positions match TRBD2. The ends lost 4 bases at V and 1 base at J; junction bases unmatched: 11. The germline gives CDR1 MGHRA, CDR2 YSYEKL. The length of the CDR3 is 20 residues. The CDR3 loop is CASSPGTGLAGVRNTGELFF. DNA for the CDR3: TGCGCCAGCAGCCCCGGAACGGGACTAGCGGGAGTTCGGAACACCGGGGAGCTGTTTTTT.

The J gene is TRBJ1-1, the V gene TRBV19, with 11 bases identical to TRBD1. The junction had 5 bases not matched to a gene; V was cut back by 1 base and J by 4 bases. There are 16 residues in the CDR3. In germline, CDR1 is LNHDA, CDR2 SQIVND (reference sequence). In DNA, the CDR3 is TGTGCCAGTAGTATAGGCGGGACAGGGGGTAGCACTGAAGCTTTCTTT. This encodes CASSIGGTGGSTEAFF.

The chain uses TRBV5-6 and TRBJ2-7; 10 nucleotides agree with TRBD2. With 0 bases clipped from V and 3 bases from J, the junction kept 3 bases outside the gene matches. Germline loops: CDR1 SGHDT, CDR2 YYEEEE. This CDR3 region has 15 residues. CDR3 coding DNA: TGTGCCAGCAGCTTGGAGGTAGCGGGGGGCTACGAGCAGTACTTC. Its protein product is CASSLEVAGGYEQYF.

The sample holds one count of this clone. This chain joins TRBV6-1 and TRBJ2-7, with D perhaps matching TRBD1 (6 bases). Trimming took 8 bases from V and 3 from J, leaving 11 bases between them. This CDR3 contains 12 residues. CDR1 and CDR2 from the germline V gene are MNHNS and SASEGT. The CDR3 DNA reads TGTGCCAGCGGCGGACAGTTCTACGAGCAGTACTTC. Protein: CASGGQFYEQYF.

V gene TRBV6-6 combines with J gene TRBJ2-1, with D possibly matching TRBD1 (5 bases). Trimming left V 4 bases short and J 0 bases short, with 7 bases between. The V gene's germline CDR1 is MNHNY and CDR2 SVGAGI (reference sequence). The CDR3 has 14 residues. CDR3 loop: CASSSDSSYNEQFF. The CDR3, as DNA: TGTGCCAGCAGTTCCGACAGCTCCTACAATGAGCAGTTCTTC.

The chain uses TRBV28 and TRBJ2-1; 7 bases fit TRBD2. The length of the CDR3 is 16 residues. Germline V gene data show CDR1 as MDHEN and CDR2 as SYDVKM. V shed 4 bases and J 6 bases; nucleotides not matched to a gene: 12. This CDR3 is CASSSFSGERSNEQFF. CDR3 sequence (DNA): TGTGCCAGCAGTTCCTTCAGCGGGGAACGTTCCAATGAGCAGTTCTTC.

This clone was recorded a few times. The V call is TRBV6-1, the J call TRBJ2-2, with D hard to call. V lost 10 bases, J lost 4 bases, and 16 bases lay in between. The germline gives CDR1 MNHNS, CDR2 SASEGT. The CDR3 length is 14 residues. CDR3 sequence: CATQAPRGTGELFF. The CDR3 coding sequence is TGTGCCACCCAAGCCCCAAGAGGCACCGGGGAGCTGTTTTTT.

The chain has TRBV4-1 and TRBJ2-7; TRBD1 agrees at 8 bases. Germline V lookup: CDR1 MGHRA, CDR2 YSYEKL. This CDR3 spans 17 amino acids. V shed 4 bases, J shed 3 bases, and the junction held 14 bases outside the gene matches. Here the CDR3 DNA reads TGCGCCAGCAGCCTTAGTAGATCCGGGACAGGAGACTACGAGCAGTACTTC. It translates to CASSLSRSGTGDYEQYF.

This clone was found a few times. This rearrangement joins TRBV5-6 to TRBJ2-4, with D perhaps matching TRBD2 (6 bases). The CDR3 extends over 14 amino acids. V was cut by 5 bases and J by 1 base, with 10 bases left in between. CDR1 SGHDT and CDR2 YYEEEE come from the germline V gene. CDR3 DNA: TGTGCCAGCAGGGGGGAGGAGGCCAAAAACATTCAGTACTTC. Its translation is CASRGEEAKNIQYF.

This chain links TRBV5-3 with TRBJ2-5; a possible D gene is TRBD1 (5 bases). The J call is doubtful: the DNA matches TRBJ2-7 better. TRBV5-3 qualifies as an ORF whose function is uncertain. The CDR3 spans 11 residues. In DNA form, the CDR3 reads TGTGCCAGAAGCTTAGGGGCCGAGCAGTACTTC. This encodes CARSLGAEQYF.

This rearrangement joins TRBV9 to TRBJ2-3; no reliable D call. V lost 2 bases to trimming and J lost 2 bases, with 6 bases between them. This CDR3 has 13 amino acids. Germline V gene sequence: CDR1 SGDLS, CDR2 YYNGEE. The CDR3 spells CASSVQITDTQYF. Here the CDR3 DNA reads TGTGCCAGCAGCGTCCAGATCACAGATACGCAGTATTTT.

The chain recombines TRBV4-1 with TRBJ1-1, with D possibly being TRBD1 (5 bases). This CDR3 spans 18 amino acids. The V gene lost 0 bases and the J gene lost 1 base, with 18 bases spanning the gap. Per germline, CDR1 MGHRA and CDR2 YSYEKL. The CDR3 loop reads CASSQEGVAGRGNTEAFF. CDR3 DNA: TGCGCCAGCAGCCAAGAAGGTGTAGCGGGAAGGGGGAACACTGAAGCTTTCTTT.

Concerning this clone: The DNA is omitted, as the CDR3 cannot be located on it reliably, and the CDR3 follows TCRdb's listing. The chain's CDR3 is CASSFGPGNEQFF. The chain is built from TRBV27 and TRBJ2-1; TRBD1 is taken as the D call from the table, unchecked against the DNA. CDR1 and CDR2 from the germline V gene are MNHEY and SMNVEV (reference sequence). Ends included, the CDR3 has 13 residues.

The chain combines TRBV5-5 with TRBJ1-5, with 10 nucleotides matching TRBD1. In germline, CDR1 is SGHKS, CDR2 YYEKEE (reference sequence). V shed 5 bases, J shed 6 bases, and the junction held 5 bases outside the gene matches. The CDR3 is 14 amino acids. Written as DNA, the CDR3 is TGTGCCAGCAGGGGGACAGGGGAACTTCAGCCCCAGCATTTT. It yields the protein CASRGTGELQPQHF.

This clone was recorded a few times. V is TRBV30 and J is TRBJ2-2, with TRBD2 identical over 8 bases. Germline V gene sequence: CDR1 GTSNPN, CDR2 SVGIG (reference sequence). J lost 5 bases, V lost 3 bases, and 5 bases had no gene match. The CDR3 consists of 14 residues. The CDR3 loop is CAWRRREGTGELFF. CDR3 DNA: TGTGCCTGGAGACGTCGGGAGGGTACCGGGGAGCTGTTTTTT.